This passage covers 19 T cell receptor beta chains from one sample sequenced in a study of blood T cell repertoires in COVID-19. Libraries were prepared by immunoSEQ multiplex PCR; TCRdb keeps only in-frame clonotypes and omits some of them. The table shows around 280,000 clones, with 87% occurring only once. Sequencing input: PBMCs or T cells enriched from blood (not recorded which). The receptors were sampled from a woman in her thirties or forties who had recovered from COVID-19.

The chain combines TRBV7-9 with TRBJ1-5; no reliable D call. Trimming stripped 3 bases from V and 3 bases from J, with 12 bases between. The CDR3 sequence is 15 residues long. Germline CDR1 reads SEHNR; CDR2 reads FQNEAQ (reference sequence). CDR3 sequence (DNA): TGTGCCAGCAGCTTGGGAGGGAAAGACAATCAGCCCCAGCATTTT. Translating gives CASSLGGKDNQPQHF.

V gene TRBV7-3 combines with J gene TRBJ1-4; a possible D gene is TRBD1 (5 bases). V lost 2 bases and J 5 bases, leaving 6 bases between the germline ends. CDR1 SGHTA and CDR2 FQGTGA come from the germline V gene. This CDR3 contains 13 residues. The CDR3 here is CASSLRQNEKLFF. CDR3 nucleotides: TGTGCCAGCAGCTTACGACAGAATGAAAAACTGTTTTTT.

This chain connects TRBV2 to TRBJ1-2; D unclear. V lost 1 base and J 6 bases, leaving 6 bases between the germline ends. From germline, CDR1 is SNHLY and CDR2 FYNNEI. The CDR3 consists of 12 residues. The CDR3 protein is CASSEGLDGYTF. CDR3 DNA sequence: TGTGCCAGCAGTGAAGGGCTAGATGGCTACACCTTC.

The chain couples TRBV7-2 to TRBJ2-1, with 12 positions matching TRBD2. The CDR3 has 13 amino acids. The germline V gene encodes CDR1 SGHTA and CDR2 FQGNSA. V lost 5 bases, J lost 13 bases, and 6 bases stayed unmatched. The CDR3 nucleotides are TGTGCCAGCAGCCCTGGGACTAGCGGGCCTCAGTTCTTC. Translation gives CASSPGTSGPQFF.

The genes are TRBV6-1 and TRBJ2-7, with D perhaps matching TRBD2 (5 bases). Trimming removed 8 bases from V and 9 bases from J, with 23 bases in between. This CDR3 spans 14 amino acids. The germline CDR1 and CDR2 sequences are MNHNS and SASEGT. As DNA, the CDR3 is TGTGCCAGCCACAGTGACGGAACTGCTGAGGGGCAGTACTTC. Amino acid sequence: CASHSDGTAEGQYF.

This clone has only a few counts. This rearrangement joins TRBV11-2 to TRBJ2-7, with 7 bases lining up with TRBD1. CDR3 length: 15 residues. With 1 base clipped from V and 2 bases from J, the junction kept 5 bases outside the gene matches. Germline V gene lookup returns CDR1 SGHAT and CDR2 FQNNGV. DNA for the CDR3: TGTGCCAGCAGCTTAGCTGTGACAGGGACCTACGAGCAGTACTTC. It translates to CASSLAVTGTYEQYF. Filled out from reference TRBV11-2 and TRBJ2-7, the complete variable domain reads EAGVAQSPRYKIIEKRQSVAFWCNPISGHATLYWYQQILGQGPKLLIQFQNNGVVDDSQLPKDRFSAERLKGVDSTLKIQPAKLEDSAVYLCASSLAVTGTYEQYFGPGTRLTVT.

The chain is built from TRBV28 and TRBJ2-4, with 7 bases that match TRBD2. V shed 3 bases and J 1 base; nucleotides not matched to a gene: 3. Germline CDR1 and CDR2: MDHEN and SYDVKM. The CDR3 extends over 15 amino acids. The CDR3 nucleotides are TGTGCCAGCAGTTTGGCGGGAGCGGCCAAAAACATTCAGTACTTC. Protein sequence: CASSLAGAAKNIQYF.

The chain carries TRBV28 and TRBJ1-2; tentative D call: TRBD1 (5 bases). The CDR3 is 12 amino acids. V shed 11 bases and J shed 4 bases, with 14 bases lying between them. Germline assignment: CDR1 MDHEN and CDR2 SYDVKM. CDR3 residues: CAGWGLLYGYTF. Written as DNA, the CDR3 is TGTGCCGGGTGGGGACTCCTCTATGGCTACACCTTC.

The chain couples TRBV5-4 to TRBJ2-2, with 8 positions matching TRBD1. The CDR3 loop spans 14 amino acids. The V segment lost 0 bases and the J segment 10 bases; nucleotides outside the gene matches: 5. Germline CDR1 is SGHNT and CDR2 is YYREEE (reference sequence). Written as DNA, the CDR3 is TGTGCCAGCAGCTTGGCCCAGGGGGCCTCGGAGCTGTTTTTT. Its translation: CASSLAQGASELFF.

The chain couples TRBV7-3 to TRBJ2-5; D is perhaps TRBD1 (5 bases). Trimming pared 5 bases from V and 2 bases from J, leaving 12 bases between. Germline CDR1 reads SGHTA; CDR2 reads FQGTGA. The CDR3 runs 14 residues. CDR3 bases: TGTGCCAGCAGCCCTCAGGGTAATCAAGAGACCCAGTACTTC. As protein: CASSPQGNQETQYF.

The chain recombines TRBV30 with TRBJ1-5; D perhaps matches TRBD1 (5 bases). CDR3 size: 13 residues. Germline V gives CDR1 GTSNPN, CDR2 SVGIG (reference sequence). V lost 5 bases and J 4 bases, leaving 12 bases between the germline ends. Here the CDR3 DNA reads TGTGCCTGGGCAAGGCGGGGGAATCAGCCCCAGCATTTT. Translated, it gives CAWARRGNQPQHF.

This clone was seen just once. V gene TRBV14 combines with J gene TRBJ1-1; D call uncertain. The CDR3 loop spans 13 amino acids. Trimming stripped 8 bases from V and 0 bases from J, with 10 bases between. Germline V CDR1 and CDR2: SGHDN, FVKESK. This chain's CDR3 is CASAGFMNTEAFF. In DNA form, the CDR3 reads TGTGCCAGCGCAGGTTTCATGAACACTGAAGCTTTCTTT. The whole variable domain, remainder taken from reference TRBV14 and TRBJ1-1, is EAGVTQFPSHSVIEKGQTVTLRCDPISGHDNLYWYRRVMGKEIKFLLHFVKESKQDESGMPNNRFLAERTGGTYSTLKVQPAELEDSGVYFCASAGFMNTEAFFGQGTRLTVV.

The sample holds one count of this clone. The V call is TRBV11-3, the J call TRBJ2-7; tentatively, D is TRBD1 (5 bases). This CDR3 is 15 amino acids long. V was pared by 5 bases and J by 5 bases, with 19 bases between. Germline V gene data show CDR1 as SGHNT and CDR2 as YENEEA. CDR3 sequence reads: CASSPRRASLHEQYF. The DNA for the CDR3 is TGTGCCAGCAGCCCCCGCAGGGCAAGCCTCCACGAGCAGTACTTC.

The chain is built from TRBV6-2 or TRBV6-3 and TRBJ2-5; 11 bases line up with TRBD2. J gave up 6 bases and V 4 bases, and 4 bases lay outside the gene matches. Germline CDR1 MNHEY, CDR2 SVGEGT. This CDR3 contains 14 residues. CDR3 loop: CASSLSSGGKTQYF. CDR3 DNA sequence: TGTGCCAGCAGTTTATCTAGCGGGGGGAAGACCCAGTACTTC.

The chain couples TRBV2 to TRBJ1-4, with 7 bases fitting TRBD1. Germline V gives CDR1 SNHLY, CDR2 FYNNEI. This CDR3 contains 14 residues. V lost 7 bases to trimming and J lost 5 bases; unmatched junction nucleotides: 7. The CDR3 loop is CASTYGTENEKLFF. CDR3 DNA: TGTGCCAGCACCTACGGGACAGAGAATGAAAAACTGTTTTTT.

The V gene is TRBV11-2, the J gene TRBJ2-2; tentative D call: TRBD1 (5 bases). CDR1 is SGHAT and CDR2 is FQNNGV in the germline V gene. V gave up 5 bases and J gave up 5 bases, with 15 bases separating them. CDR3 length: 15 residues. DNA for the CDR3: TGTGCCAGCAGCCCTGACAGATACGAGACCGGGGAGCTGTTTTTT. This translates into CASSPDRYETGELFF.

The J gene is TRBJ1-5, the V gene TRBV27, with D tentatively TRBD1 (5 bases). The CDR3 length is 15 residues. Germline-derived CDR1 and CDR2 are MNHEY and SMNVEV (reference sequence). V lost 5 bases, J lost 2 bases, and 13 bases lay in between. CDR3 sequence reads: CASSPRGGGNQPQHF. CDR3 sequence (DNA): TGTGCCAGCAGTCCGAGGGGAGGTGGCAATCAGCCCCAGCATTTT.

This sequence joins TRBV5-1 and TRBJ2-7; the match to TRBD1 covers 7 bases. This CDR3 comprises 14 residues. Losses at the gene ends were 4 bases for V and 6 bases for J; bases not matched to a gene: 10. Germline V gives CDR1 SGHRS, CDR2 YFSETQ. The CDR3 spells CASSARDSTGEQYF. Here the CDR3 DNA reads TGCGCCAGCAGCGCCCGGGACAGTACGGGCGAGCAGTACTTC.

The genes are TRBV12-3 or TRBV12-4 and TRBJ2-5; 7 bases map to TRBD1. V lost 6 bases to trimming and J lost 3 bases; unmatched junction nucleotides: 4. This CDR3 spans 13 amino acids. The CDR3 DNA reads TGTGCCAGCAGCTATGGACAGGAAGAGACCCAGTACTTC. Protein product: CASSYGQEETQYF.